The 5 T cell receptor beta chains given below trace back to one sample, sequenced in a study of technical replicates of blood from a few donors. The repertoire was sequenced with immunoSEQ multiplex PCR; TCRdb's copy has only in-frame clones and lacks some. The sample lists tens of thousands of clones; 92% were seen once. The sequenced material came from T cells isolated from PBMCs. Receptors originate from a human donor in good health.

The CDR3 DNA follows: TGTGCCAGCAGCTTAGAAGGAAAGGGGAAAGAGGAGACCCAGTACTTC. It specifies CASSLEGKGKEETQYF. V gene TRBV7-2 combines with J gene TRBJ2-5, with a possible D match to TRBD1 (5 bases). CDR3 length: 16 amino acids. The germline V and J ends were trimmed by 1 base and 5 bases, with 17 bases remaining between them. CDR1 is SGHTA, CDR2 FQGNSA, per germline.

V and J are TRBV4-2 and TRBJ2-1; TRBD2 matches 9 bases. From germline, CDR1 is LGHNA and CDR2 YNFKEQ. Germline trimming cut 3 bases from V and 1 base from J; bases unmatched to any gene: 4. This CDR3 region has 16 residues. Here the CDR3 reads CASSQTLAGSYNEQFF. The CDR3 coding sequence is TGTGCCAGCAGCCAGACTCTAGCGGGGTCCTACAATGAGCAGTTCTTC.

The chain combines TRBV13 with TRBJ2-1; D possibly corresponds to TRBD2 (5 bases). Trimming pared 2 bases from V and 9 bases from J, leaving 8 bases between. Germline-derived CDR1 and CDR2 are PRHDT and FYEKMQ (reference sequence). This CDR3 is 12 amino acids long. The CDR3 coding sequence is TGTGCCAGCAGCTTACAAGAGGGTGAGCAGTTCTTC. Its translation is CASSLQEGEQFF. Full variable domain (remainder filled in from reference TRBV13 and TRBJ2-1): AAGVIQSPRHLIKEKRETATLKCYPIPRHDTVYWYQQGPGQDPQFLISFYEKMQSDKGSIPDRFSAQQFSDYHSELNMSSLELGDSALYFCASSLQEGEQFFGPGTRLTVL.

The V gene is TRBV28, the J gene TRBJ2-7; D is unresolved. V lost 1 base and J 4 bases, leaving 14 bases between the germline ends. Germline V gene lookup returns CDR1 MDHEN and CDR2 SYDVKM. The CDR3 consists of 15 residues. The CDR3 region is CASSLSTGWRYEQYF. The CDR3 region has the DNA TGTGCCAGCAGTTTATCGACTGGATGGAGATACGAGCAGTACTTC.

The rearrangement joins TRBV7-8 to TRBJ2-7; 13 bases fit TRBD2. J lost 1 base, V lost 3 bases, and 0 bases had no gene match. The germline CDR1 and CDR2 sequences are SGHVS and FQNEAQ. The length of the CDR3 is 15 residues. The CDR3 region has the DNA TGTGCCAGCAGCTTGACTAGCGGGGGGTCCTACGAGCAGTACTTC. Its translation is CASSLTSGGSYEQYF. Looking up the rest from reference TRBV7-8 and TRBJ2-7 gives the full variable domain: GAGVSQSPRYKVAKRGQDVALRCDPISGHVSLFWYQQALGQGPEFLTYFQNEAQLDKSGLPSDRFFAERPEGSVSTLKIQRTQQEDSAVYLCASSLTSGGSYEQYFGPGTRLTVT.